This TCR beta chain was obtained from a study of T cell responses to AZD1222 COVID-19 vaccine. This CDR3 spans 15 amino acids. V was pared by 4 bases and J by 0 bases, with 12 bases between. Germline V gene sequence: CDR1 MDHEN, CDR2 SYDVKM. The repertoire was sequenced with immunoSEQ multiplex PCR; TCRdb's copy has only in-frame clones and lacks some. The sample consists of tens of thousands of clones, approximately 86% of them appearing once. The chain carries TRBV28 and TRBJ1-2; D gene uncertain. Sequences were derived from peripheral blood, sampled 28 days after the second AZD1222 dose. This TCR was recovered from an adult who received the AZD1222 COVID-19 vaccine. CDR3 nucleotides: TGTGCCAGCAGTTCGTGGCGGGGAACTAACTATGGCTACACCTTC. The encoded protein is CASSSWRGTNYGYTF.